A selection of T cell receptor beta chains follows, all from one sample in a study of blood T cell repertoires in COVID-19. The assay was immunoSEQ multiplex PCR, and TCRdb's table has in-frame clones only and misses some. Of about 74,000 clones listed, more than 75% are singletons. The sequenced sample was peripheral blood. These receptors were obtained from a human donor in a cohort sampled during active COVID-19. The CDR3 runs from the conserved cysteine through the conserved F or W. A D gene is named only where the DNA matches it firmly. Size is omitted from some rows. Given values are once, few, many or a class for expanded clones.

d_gene	v_gene	j_gene	abundance	CDR3aa	CDR3nt
TRBD1	TRBV4-1	TRBJ2-7	-	CASSEPGQGRSEQYF	TGCGCCAGCAGCGAACCGGGACAGGGGAGATCCGAGCAGTACTTC
TRBD1	TRBV11-2	TRBJ2-6	-	CASSRTGVRSGANVLTF	TGTGCCAGCAGCCGTACAGGGGTCCGCTCTGGGGCCAACGTCCTGACTTTC
-	TRBV7-2	TRBJ2-1	-	CASSPWRNEQFF	TGTGCCAGCAGCCCTTGGAGGAATGAGCAGTTCTTC
-	TRBV28	TRBJ1-6	-	CASRLGGGGQSPLHF	TGTGCCAGCAGGCTCGGGGGGGGCGGCCAGTCACCCCTCCACTTT
TRBD1	TRBV6-1	TRBJ1-4	-	CASSENRGLFRNEKLFF	TGTGCCAGCAGTGAGAACAGGGGGCTTTTCAGGAATGAAAAACTGTTTTTT
TRBD2	TRBV18	TRBJ2-3	-	CASSPLTSGSTDTQYF	TGTGCCAGCTCGCCTCTGACTAGCGGGAGTACAGATACGCAGTATTTT
TRBD1	TRBV28	TRBJ2-7	-	CASSSPGQGIFEQYF	TGTGCCAGCAGTTCCCCGGGACAGGGTATATTCGAGCAGTACTTC
-	TRBV5-4	TRBJ1-6	-	CASSPPGGSPLHF	TGTGCCAGCAGCCCGCCCGGTGGTTCACCCCTCCACTTT
-	TRBV10-1	TRBJ2-5	-	CASSGGVRETQYF	TGCGCCAGCAGTGGCGGGGTTAGAGAGACCCAGTACTTC
TRBD1	TRBV6-5	TRBJ1-1	once	CASSYHRGSNTEAFF	TGTGCCAGCAGTTATCACAGGGGGTCGAACACTGAAGCTTTCTTT
TRBD1	TRBV29-1	TRBJ1-1	few	CSGRDSEAFF	TGCAGCGGGAGGGACAGCGAAGCTTTCTTT
TRBD2	TRBV3-1/TRBV3-2	TRBJ2-3	-	CASRRLAGGRTDTQYF	TGTGCCAGCAGAAGACTAGCGGGGGGCCGCACAGATACGCAGTATTTT
-	TRBV6-1	TRBJ2-7	-	CASSEARQAGYEQYF	TGTGCCAGCAGTGAAGCGCGTCAGGCCGGATACGAGCAGTACTTC
TRBD2	TRBV6-5	TRBJ2-7	-	CASSYTSGDYEQYF	TGTGCCAGCAGTTACACTAGCGGGGACTACGAGCAGTACTTC
-	TRBV6-5	TRBJ1-6	-	CASSYGGGYNSPLHF	TGTGCCAGCAGTTATGGGGGCGGCTATAATTCACCCCTCCACTTT
TRBD1	TRBV10-3	TRBJ1-3	-	CAIGGTENTIYF	TGTGCCATCGGCGGGACAGAGAACACCATATATTTT
-	TRBV5-1	TRBJ1-1	-	CASSASQIMNTEAFF	TGCGCCAGCAGCGCTTCTCAGATCATGAACACTGAAGCTTTCTTT